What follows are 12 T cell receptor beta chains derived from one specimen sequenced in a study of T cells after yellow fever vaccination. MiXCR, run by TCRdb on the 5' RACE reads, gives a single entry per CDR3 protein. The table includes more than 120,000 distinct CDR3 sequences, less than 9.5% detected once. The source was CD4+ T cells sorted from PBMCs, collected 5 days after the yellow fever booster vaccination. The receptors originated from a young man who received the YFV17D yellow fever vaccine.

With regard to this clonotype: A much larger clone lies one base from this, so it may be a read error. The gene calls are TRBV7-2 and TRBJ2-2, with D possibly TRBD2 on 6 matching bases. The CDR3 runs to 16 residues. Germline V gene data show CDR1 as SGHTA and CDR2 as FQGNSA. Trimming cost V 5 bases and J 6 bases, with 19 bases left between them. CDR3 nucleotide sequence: TGTGCCAGCAGCCGTGGACTATCGGGGGTGTCCGGGGAGCTGTTTTTT. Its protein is CASSRGLSGVSGELFF.

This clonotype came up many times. CDR3 DNA: TGTGCCAGCAGCCCCTCGACACCGAGCTCCTACGAGCAGTACTTC. This gives the protein CASSPSTPSSYEQYF. The gene calls are TRBV12-3 or TRBV12-4 and TRBJ2-7; D unresolved. This CDR3 is built from 15 residues. V was shortened by 6 bases and J by 0 bases, with 15 bases between the two germline ends.

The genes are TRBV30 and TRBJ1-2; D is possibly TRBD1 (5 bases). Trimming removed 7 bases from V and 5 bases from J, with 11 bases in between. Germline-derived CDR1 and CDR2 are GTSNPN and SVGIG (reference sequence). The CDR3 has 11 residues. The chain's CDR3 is CAFGAAYGYTF. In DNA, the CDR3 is TGTGCCTTCGGGGCTGCTTATGGCTACACCTTC.

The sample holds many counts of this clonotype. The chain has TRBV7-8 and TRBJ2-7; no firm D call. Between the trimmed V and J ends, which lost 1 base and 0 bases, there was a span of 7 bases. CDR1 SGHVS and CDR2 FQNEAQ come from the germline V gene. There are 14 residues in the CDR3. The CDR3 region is CASSLGTGSYEQYF. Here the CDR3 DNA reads TGTGCCAGCAGCTTAGGGACGGGCTCCTACGAGCAGTACTTC.

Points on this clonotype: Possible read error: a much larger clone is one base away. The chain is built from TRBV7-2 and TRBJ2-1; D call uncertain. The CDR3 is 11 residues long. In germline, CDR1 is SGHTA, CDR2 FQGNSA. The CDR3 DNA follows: TGTGCCATCAGCTTAACAGATGAGCAGTTCTTC. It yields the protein CAISLTDEQFF.

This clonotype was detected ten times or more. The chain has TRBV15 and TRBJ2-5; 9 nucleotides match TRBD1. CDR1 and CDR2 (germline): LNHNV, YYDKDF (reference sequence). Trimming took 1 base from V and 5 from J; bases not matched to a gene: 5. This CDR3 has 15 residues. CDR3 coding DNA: TGTGCCACCAGCAGAGGGGGACAGGGTGCGGAGACCCAGTACTTC. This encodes CATSRGGQGAETQYF.

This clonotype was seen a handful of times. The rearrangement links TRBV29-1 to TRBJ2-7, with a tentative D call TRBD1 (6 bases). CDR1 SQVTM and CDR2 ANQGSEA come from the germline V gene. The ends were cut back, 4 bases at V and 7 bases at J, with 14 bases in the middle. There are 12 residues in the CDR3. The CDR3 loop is CSVAQGVEEQYF. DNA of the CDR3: TGCAGCGTTGCACAGGGTGTTGAAGAGCAGTACTTC.

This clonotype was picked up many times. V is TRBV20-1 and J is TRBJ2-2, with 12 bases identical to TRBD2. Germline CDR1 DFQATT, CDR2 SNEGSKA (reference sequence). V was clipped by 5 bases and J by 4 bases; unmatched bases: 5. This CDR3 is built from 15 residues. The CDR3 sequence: CSAPTSGSATGELFF. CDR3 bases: TGCAGTGCTCCGACTAGCGGGAGCGCCACCGGGGAGCTGTTTTTT.

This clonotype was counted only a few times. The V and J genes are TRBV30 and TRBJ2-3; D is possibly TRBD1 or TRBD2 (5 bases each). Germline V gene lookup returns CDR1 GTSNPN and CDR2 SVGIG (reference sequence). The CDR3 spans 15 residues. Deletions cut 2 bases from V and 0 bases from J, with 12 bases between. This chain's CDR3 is CAWSNGAGSTDTQYF. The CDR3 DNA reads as TGTGCCTGGAGTAACGGGGCGGGTAGCACAGATACGCAGTATTTT.

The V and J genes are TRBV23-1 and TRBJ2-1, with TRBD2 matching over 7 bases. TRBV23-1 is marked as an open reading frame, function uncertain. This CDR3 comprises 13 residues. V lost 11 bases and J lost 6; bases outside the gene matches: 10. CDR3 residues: CACWRGRRNEQFF. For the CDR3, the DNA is TGCGCCTGCTGGCGGGGGAGGCGCAATGAGCAGTTCTTC.

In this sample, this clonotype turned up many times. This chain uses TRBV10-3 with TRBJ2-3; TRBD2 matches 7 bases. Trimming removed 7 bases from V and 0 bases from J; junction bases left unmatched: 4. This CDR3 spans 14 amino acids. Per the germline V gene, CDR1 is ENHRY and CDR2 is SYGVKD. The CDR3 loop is CAITVAGSTDTQYF. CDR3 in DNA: TGTGCCATCACCGTAGCGGGCAGCACAGATACGCAGTATTTT.

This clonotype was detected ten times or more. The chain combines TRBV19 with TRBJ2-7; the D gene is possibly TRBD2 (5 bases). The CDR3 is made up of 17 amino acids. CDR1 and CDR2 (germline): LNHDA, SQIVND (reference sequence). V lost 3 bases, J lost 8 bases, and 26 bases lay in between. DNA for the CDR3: TGTGCCAGTAGTATTGGTGCTAGCCGATTAGACCGTACGCAGCAGTACTTC. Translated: CASSIGASRLDRTQQYF.